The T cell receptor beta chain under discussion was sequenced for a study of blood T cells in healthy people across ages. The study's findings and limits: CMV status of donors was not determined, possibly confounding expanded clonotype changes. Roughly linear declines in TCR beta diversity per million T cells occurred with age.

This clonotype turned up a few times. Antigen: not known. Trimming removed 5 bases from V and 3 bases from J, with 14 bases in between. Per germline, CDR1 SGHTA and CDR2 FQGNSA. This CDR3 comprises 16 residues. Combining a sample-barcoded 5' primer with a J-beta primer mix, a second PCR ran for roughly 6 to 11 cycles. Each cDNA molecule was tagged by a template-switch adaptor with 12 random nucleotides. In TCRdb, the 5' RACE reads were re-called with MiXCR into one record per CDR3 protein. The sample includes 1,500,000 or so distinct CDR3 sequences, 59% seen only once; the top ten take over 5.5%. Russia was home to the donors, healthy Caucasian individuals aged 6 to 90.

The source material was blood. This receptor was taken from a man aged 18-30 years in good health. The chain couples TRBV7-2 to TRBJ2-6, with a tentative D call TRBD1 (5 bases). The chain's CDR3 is CASSPNGAYGANVLTF. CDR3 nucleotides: TGTGCCAGCAGCCCGAATGGGGCTTATGGGGCCAACGTCCTGACTTTC. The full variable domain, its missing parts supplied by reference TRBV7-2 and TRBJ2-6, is GAGVSQSPSNKVTEKGKDVELRCDPISGHTALYWYRQSLGQGLEFLIYFQGNSAPDKSGLPSDRFSAERTGGSVSTLTIQRTQQEDSAVYLCASSPNGAYGANVLTFGAGSRLTVL.